This record covers a single TCR beta chain. The sample is drawn from a study of T cell changes during pregnancy in multiple sclerosis. The table came from immunoSEQ multiplex PCR; TCRdb's copy has only in-frame clones and leaves some out. The sample has approximately 34,000 clones; 90% are singletons. Germline V gene lookup returns CDR1 LNHDA and CDR2 SQIVND (reference sequence). The CDR3 extends over 14 amino acids. With V trimmed by 3 bases and J by 1 base, 1 base remained unmatched. This receptor was taken from a female donor with multiple sclerosis, enrolled in a pregnancy study. This specimen consisted of CD8+ T cells from peripheral blood mononuclear cells, obtained in the first trimester of pregnancy. V is TRBV19 and J is TRBJ2-3; 7 nucleotides align to TRBD2. The CDR3 region has the DNA TGTGCCAGTAGTATGCTAGCGGGCACAGATACGCAGTATTTT. It encodes CASSMLAGTDTQYF.